A few counts support the clone carrying this TCR beta chain. This sample is part of a study of blood T cell repertoires in COVID-19. Trimming shortened V by 6 bases and J by 4 bases, and 15 bases separated the two germline ends. The V gene's germline CDR1 is LNHNV and CDR2 YYDKDF (reference sequence). The CDR3 consists of 14 residues. Original handling: For nucleated cells, counts were estimated from reference gene primer amplification. Profiled with immunoSEQ multiplex PCR; TCRdb holds only in-frame clones, not every one. The DNA gave D and trimming, while V, J and clone size come from that table. Counted here are about 150,000 clones, about 87% occurring once; the ten biggest clones make up approximately 0.6%.

The sample was peripheral blood. The chain carries TRBV15 and TRBJ1-1, with D possibly matching TRBD1 (6 bases). The source is a man in his fifties or sixties with COVID-19, enrolled during active disease. CDR3: CATSASTGITEAFF. The CDR3 DNA sequence: TGTGCCACCAGTGCGTCGACAGGAATCACTGAAGCTTTCTTT.